This T cell receptor beta chain was observed in a study of blood T cell repertoires in COVID-19 (dated by TCRdb to 2020 to 2022). About the investigation overall: The collaborator samples originated in the United States, Italy and Spain and spanned the acute and convalescent phases of COVID-19. The material from the prospective study consisted of cDNA or gDNA derived from T cells, B-cell-depleted T cells, or PBMCs. Subjects who had been exposed to COVID-19, were actively infected with it, or had recovered from it provided the deeply sampled blood TCRbeta repertoires that made up the dataset. The repertoires were made available in a free public database intended to serve as a resource for research on the immune response to SARS-CoV-2. The samples were drawn from the first 160 participants of the ongoing ImmuneRACE study and from more than 1,000 subjects provided by 6 global collaborators. Nearly every sample came with metadata listing a de-identified subject ID, COVID-19 status, age in years and sex. Where available, HLA class I and class II types were obtained from metadata supplied by the sample provider rather than from assay-based typing. General findings and caveats noted by the study authors: The amount of clinical and demographic metadata varied by source and participant and was provided uncurated.

The immunoSEQ Assay, a bias-controlled multiplex PCR, was used to amplify TCRbeta CDR3 regions from genomic DNA. Processing in the source paper ran as follows. Nucleated cell counts per sample were estimated from amplification of reference gene primers within the assay. To quantify the absolute abundance of each unique TCRbeta CDR3 rearrangement, sequence reads were collapsed and filtered. For each sample, productive Simpson clonality was calculated as the square root of Simpson's diversity index over productive rearrangements. Sourced from immuneACCESS, this table was stored by TCRdb with only in-frame sequences that have V and J called. A share of the clones is absent; for the studies checked, an unresolved V gene accounts for under half, and the remainder has no known explanation. V and J calls and clone size are given by that table; D and trimming were obtained from the DNA. The sample table shows some 180,000 clones, and roughly 85% are seen once. Of the sample, under 2.5% is held by the ten largest clones.

The CDR3 numbers 14 residues from cysteine through phenylalanine. Only the CDR3 DNA stays, 42 bases, in frame from base 1. Based on the germline V gene, the CDR1 and CDR2 sequences are MNHEY and SVGAGI. Trimming takes 2 bases from V and 2 bases from J, and the germline ends sit 9 bases apart. Whole blood was collected in K2EDTA tubes by collaborating institutions according to the institutions' own protocols. For TCRbeta analysis, collaborators shipped samples in one of three forms: frozen whole blood, isolated PBMCs, or DNA extracted from either of those sample types. This clone was counted a few times. No antigen is known for it. No qualities accompany the bases; no much larger clone lies one base away.

The chain is encoded by TRBV6-5 joined to TRBJ1-1; no D gene is confidently identified. Sequenced material: peripheral blood. The TCR originated in a woman over 75 with acute or convalescent COVID-19. This receptor carries the CDR3 CASSYAALNTEAFF. At the DNA level, the sequence is TGTGCCAGCAGTTACGCGGCCCTCAACACTGAAGCTTTCTTT.